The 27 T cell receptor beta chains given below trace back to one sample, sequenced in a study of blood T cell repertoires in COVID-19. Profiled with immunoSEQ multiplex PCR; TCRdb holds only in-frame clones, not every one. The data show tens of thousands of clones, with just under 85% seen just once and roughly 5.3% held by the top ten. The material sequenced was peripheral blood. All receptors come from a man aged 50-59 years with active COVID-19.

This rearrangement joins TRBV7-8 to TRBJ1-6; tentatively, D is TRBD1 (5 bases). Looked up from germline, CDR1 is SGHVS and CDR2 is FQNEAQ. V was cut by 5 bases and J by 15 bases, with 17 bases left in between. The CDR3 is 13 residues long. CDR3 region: CASSPRVLGGLHF. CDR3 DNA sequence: TGTGCCAGCAGCCCAAGGGTCCTGGGGGGCCTCCACTTT.

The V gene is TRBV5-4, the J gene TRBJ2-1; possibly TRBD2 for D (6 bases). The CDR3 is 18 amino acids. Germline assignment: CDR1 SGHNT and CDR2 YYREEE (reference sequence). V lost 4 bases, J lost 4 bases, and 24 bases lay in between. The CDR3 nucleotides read TGTGCCAGCAGCCCCGTGGGAGGCGTCCAAATGACTTACAATGAGCAGTTCTTC. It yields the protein CASSPVGGVQMTYNEQFF.

The CDR3 here is CASSYSPRSGDGYTF. Written as DNA, the CDR3 is TGTGCCAGCAGTTACTCGCCCAGATCGGGGGATGGCTACACCTTC. The chain combines TRBV6-5 with TRBJ1-2, with D tentatively TRBD1 (5 bases). Between the trimmed V and J ends, which lost 0 bases and 6 bases, there was a span of 14 bases. Germline V lookup: CDR1 MNHEY, CDR2 SVGAGI. The length of the CDR3 is 15 residues.

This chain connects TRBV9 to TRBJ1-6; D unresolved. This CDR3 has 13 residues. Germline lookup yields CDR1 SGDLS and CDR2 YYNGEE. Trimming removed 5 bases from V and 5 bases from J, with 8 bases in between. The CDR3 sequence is CASSPRDNSPLHF. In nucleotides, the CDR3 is TGTGCCAGCAGTCCTCGGGATAATTCACCCCTCCACTTT.

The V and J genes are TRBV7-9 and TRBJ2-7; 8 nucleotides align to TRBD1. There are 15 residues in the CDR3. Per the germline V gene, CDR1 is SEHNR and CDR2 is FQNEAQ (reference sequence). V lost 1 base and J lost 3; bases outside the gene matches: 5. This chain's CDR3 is CASSLGVQGVYEQYF. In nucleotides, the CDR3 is TGTGCCAGCAGCTTAGGAGTACAGGGGGTCTACGAGCAGTACTTC. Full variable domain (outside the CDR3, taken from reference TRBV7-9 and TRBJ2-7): DTGVSQNPRHKITKRGQNVTFRCDPISEHNRLYWYRQTLGQGPEFLTYFQNEAQLEKSRLLSDRFSAERPKGSFSTLEIQRTEQGDSAMYLCASSLGVQGVYEQYFGPGTRLTVT.

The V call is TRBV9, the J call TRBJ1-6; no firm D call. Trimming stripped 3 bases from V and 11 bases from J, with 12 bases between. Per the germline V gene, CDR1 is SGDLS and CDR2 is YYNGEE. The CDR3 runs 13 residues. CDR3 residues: CASSATSGAPLHF. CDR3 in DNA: TGTGCCAGCAGCGCCACATCCGGGGCACCCCTCCACTTT.

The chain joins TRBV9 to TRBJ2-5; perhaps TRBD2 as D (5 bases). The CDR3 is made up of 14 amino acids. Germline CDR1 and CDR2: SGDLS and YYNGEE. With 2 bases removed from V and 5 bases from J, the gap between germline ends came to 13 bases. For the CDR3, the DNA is TGTGCCAGCAGCGTGACGGGAACCCAGGAGACCCAGTACTTC. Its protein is CASSVTGTQETQYF.

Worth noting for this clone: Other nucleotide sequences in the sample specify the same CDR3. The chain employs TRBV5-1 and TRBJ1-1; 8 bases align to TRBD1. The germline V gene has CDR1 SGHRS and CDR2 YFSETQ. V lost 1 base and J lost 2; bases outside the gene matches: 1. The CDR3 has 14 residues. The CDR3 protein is CASSLTGGNTEAFF. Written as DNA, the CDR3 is TGCGCCAGCAGCTTGACAGGGGGTAACACTGAAGCTTTCTTT.

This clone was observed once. The CDR3 coding sequence is TGTGCCAGCAGTTCAGGGGGTGGGGCCAACGTCCTGACTTTC. Translated: CASSSGGGANVLTF. The rearrangement uses TRBV6-2 or TRBV6-3 and TRBJ2-6, with 7 bases identical to TRBD1. Germline V gives CDR1 MNHEY, CDR2 SVGEGT. J was trimmed by 3 bases and V by 4 bases; bases with no gene match: 0. The CDR3 sequence is 14 residues long.

The CDR3 DNA reads TGTGCCAGCAGTTCGGTAGCGGGAGGGGAGTACGAGCAGTACTTC. This gives the protein CASSSVAGGEYEQYF. The chain carries TRBV6-5 and TRBJ2-7, with 11 bases identical to TRBD2. Germline-derived CDR1 and CDR2 are MNHEY and SVGAGI. V was clipped by 4 bases and J by 4 bases; unmatched bases: 6. The CDR3 sequence is 15 residues long.

The DNA for the CDR3 is TGTGCCAGCAGCTTAGACAGGGTGGTTGGCAATGAGCAGTTCTTC. Its protein is CASSLDRVVGNEQFF. The rearrangement uses TRBV11-1 and TRBJ2-1; tentatively, D is TRBD1 (6 bases). The length of the CDR3 is 15 residues. Trimming shortened V by 1 base and J by 6 bases, and 13 bases separated the two germline ends. Looked up from germline, CDR1 is SGHAT and CDR2 is FQDESV (reference sequence).

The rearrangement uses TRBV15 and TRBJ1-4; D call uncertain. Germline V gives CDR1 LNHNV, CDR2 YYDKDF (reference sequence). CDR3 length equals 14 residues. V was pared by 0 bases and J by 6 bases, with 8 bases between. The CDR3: CATSRDRQDEKLFF. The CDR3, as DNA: TGTGCCACCAGCAGAGATCGGCAGGATGAAAAACTGTTTTTT.

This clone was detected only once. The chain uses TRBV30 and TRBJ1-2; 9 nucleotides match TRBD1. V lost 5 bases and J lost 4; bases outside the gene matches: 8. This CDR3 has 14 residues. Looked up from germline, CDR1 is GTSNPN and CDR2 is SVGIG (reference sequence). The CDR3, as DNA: TGTGCCTGGGCAAAGGACAGGGGCGGCTATGGCTACACCTTC. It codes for CAWAKDRGGYGYTF. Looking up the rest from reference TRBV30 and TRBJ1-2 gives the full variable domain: SQTIHQWPATLVQPVGSPLSLECTVEGTSNPNLYWYRQAAGRGLQLLFYSVGIGQISSEVPQNLSASRPQDRQFILSSKKLLLSDSGFYLCAWAKDRGGYGYTFGSGTRLTVV.

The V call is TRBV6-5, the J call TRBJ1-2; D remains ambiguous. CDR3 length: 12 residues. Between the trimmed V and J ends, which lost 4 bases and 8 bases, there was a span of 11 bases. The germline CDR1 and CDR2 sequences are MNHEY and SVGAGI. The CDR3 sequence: CASSSPGKGYTF. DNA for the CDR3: TGTGCCAGCAGTTCCCCGGGGAAGGGCTACACCTTC.

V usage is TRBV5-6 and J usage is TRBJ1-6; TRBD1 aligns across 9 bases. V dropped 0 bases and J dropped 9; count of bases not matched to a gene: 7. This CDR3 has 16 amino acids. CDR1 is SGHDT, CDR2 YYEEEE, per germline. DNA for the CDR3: TGTGCCAGCAGCTTGGTCGGGACAGGGTTAGGTTCACCCCTCCACTTT. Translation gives CASSLVGTGLGSPLHF.

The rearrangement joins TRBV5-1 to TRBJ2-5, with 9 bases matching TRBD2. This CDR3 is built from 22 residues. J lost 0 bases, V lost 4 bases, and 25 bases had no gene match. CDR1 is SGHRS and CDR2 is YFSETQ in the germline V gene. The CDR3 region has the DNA TGCGCCAGCAGCCAGAGAAATCCGTCAGGCAGGTTGGCTAGCGGGAACCAAGAGACCCAGTACTTC. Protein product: CASSQRNPSGRLASGNQETQYF.

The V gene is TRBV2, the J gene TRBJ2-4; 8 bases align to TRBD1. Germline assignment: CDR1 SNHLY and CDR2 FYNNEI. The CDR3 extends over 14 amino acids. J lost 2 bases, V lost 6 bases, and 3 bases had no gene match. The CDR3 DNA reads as TGTGCCAGCAGGGACAGGGTTTCCAAAAACATTCAGTACTTC. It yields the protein CASRDRVSKNIQYF. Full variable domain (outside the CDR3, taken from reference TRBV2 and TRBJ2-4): EPEVTQTPSHQVTQMGQEVILRCVPISNHLYFYWYRQILGQKVEFLVSFYNNEISEKSEIFDDQFSVERPDGSNFTLKIRSTKLEDSAMYFCASRDRVSKNIQYFGAGTRLSVL.

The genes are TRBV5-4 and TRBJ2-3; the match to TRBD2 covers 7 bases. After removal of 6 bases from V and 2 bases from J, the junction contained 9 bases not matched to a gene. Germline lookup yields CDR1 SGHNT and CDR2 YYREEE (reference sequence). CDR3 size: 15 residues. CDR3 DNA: TGTGCCAGCACCCCCGGGAGGCTGGTCACAGATACGCAGTATTTT. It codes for CASTPGRLVTDTQYF.

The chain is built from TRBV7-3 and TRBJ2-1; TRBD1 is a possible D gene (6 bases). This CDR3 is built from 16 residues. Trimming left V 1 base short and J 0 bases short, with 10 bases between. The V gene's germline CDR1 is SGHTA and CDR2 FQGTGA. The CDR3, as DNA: TGTGCCAGCAGCTTAAGGGGACAAAGCTCCTACAATGAGCAGTTCTTC. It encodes CASSLRGQSSYNEQFF.

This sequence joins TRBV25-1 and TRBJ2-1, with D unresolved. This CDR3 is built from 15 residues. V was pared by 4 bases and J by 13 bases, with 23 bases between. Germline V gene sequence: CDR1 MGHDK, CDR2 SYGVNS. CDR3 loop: CASSGPQASDTRQFF. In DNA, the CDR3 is TGTGCCAGCAGTGGCCCCCAGGCATCCGATACTCGACAGTTCTTC.

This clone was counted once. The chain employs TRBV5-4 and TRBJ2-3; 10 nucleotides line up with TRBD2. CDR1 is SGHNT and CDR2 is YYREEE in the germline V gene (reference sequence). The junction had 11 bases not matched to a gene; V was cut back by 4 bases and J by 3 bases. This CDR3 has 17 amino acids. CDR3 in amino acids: CASSEASGRQGTDTQYF. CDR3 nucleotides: TGTGCCAGCAGCGAAGCTAGCGGGAGACAGGGAACAGATACGCAGTATTTT.

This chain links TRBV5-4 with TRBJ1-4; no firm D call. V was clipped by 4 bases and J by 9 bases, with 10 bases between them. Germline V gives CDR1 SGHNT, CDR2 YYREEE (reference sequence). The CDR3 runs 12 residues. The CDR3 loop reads CASSPGNQKLFF. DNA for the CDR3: TGTGCCAGCAGCCCCGGGAACCAAAAACTGTTTTTT.

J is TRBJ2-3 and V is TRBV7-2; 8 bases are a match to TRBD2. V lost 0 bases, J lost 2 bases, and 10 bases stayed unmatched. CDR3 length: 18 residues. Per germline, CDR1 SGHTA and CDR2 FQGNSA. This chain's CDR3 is CASSLAPRAGGTTDTQYF. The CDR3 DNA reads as TGTGCCAGCAGCTTAGCCCCCAGGGCGGGGGGAACCACAGATACGCAGTATTTT.

The CDR3 nucleotides are TGCGCCAGCACGACCGGGGGTGACGGCACAGATACGCAGTATTTT. The encoded protein is CASTTGGDGTDTQYF. The gene calls are TRBV5-1 and TRBJ2-3; the D gene is possibly TRBD2 (6 bases). Trimming took 6 bases from V and 1 from J, leaving 15 bases between them. Germline V gene data show CDR1 as SGHRS and CDR2 as YFSETQ. This CDR3 comprises 15 residues.

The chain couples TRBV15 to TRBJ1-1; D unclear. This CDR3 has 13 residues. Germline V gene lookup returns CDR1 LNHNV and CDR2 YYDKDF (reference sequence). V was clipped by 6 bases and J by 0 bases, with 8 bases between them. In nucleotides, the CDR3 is TGTGCCACCAGACAGAACTTGAACACTGAAGCTTTCTTT. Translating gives CATRQNLNTEAFF.

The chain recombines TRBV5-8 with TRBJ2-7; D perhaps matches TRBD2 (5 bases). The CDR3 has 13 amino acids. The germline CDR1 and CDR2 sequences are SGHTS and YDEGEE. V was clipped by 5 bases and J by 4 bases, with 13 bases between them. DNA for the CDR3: TGTGCCAGCAGTCGGACGGGAAATTACGAGCAGTACTTC. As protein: CASSRTGNYEQYF.

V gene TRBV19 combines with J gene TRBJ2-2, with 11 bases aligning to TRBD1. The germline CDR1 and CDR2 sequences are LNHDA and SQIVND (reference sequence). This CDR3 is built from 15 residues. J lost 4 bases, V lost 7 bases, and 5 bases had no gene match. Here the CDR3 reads CASTAGTGGTGELFF. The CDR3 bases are TGTGCCAGTACCGCCGGGACAGGGGGCACCGGGGAGCTGTTTTTT.